Listed below are T cell receptor beta chains from one sample, sequenced in a study of early T cells in non-severe SARS-CoV-2 infection. TCRdb recomputed calls from the 5' RACE reads with MiXCR, one row per CDR3 protein. The sample records just over 80,000 distinct CDR3 sequences, approximately 13% being singletons. Sequencing was performed on whole blood. The receptor source for this set is an adult who was a healthcare worker with PCR-confirmed SARS-CoV-2 infection or an uninfected control (not recorded which). The CDR3 runs from the conserved cysteine through the conserved F or W. Size is stated for part of the rows, as once, few or many counts, or as a class when the clone is expanded.

clone_size	v_call	cdr3_aa
.	TRBV6-5	CASSPIPGTITGNQPQHF
.	TRBV29-1	CSVEGGTGFPYEQYF
many	TRBV10-3	CATRPRPQTLTGQGDSPLHF
few	TRBV29-1	CSVVDRNTEAFF
many	TRBV7-6	CASSPLRADTQYF
many	TRBV7-8	CASSLGQTWNTEAFF
.	TRBV9	CASSADPGAGGRNEQFF
.	TRBV6-5	CASRVGGASNQPQHF
few	TRBV5-1	CASTEEGYNSPLHF
few	TRBV7-3	CASSLLGQDNSPLHF
few	TRBV12-3/TRBV12-4	CASSKTGTPTDTQYF
.	TRBV20-1	CSAPGQGSTDTQYF
many	TRBV12-3/TRBV12-4	CASSLPEWSRGQFF
many	TRBV11-2	CASSLDLDIETQYF
.	TRBV7-9	CASSPPSRGEKLFF
.	TRBV20-1	CSAQGLAVGELFF
.	TRBV27	CASSFGGTGYTYNSPLHF
.	TRBV18	CASSPNIGIKNIQYF
.	TRBV27	CANRFGGVNYNEQFF
few	TRBV6-5	CASSSDRGRVTEAFF
.	TRBV11-2	CASSSPAFVGGTDTQYF
many	TRBV7-7	CASSVGTANEKLFF
.	TRBV6-1	CASSRWVATEAFF
many	TRBV18	CASSPGIGTEAFF
many	TRBV20-1	CSARPGTSGGVEQFF
.	TRBV3-1	CASSQDGVGEQFF
many	TRBV7-9	CASSPGGLPSNTGELFF
.	TRBV29-1	CSASNNWEQGGPEAFF
few	TRBV20-1	CSARDRLNNSPLHF
many	TRBV20-1	CSARPGGAPDTQYF
.	TRBV6-2/TRBV6-3	CASSPRESTDTQYF
.	TRBV11-2	CASSTPWYEQYF
many	TRBV24-1	CATSETGTSTDTQYF
few	TRBV24-1	CATSDLQPHPPYNEQFF
.	TRBV6-1	CASSESDIQYF
many	TRBV3-1	CASSTRDRRLNIQYF
once	TRBV7-2	CASSWDSGEQFF
.	TRBV20-1	CSAGKPGQGAGEQYF
.	TRBV23-1	CASGPDRGLHYEQYF
few	TRBV6-1	CASSLAYTEAFF
.	TRBV12-3/TRBV12-4	CASSLWEGATIEAFF
.	TRBV7-7	CASSLGGTTRNEQFF
few	TRBV5-4	CASTSGVGYEQYF
few	TRBV7-2	CASSFTGTWSYEQYF
many	TRBV18	CASSHGAGPNYGYTF
.	TRBV12-3/TRBV12-4	CASRGSDRVHF
many	TRBV27	CASRSGSLYYEQYF
few	TRBV20-1	CSAGPDGSGYNEQFF
many	TRBV6-2/TRBV6-3	CASSYPNSYEQYF
many	TRBV25-1	CASSEYGGGKETQYF
.	TRBV20-1	CSAREGRGTDTQYF
many	TRBV14	CASSHRTGIETQYF
.	TRBV7-9	CASSPSGRGTDTQYF
few	TRBV7-2	CASSAMSNQPQHF
few	TRBV12-3/TRBV12-4	CASSLYPSTDRLNTEAFF
few	TRBV11-2	CASSFGLAGTYEQYF
many	TRBV6-5	CASSEGQFMNTEAFF
.	TRBV28	CASTRLAGADNEQFF
many	TRBV19	CASSRGSYVEGYTF